A single sample gave rise to the 2 T cell receptor beta chains below, sequenced in a study of T-cell reconstitution after alpha-beta-depleted transplantation in children. As it was prepared, the TCRbeta library received unique molecular identifiers. Via MiXCR, TCRdb re-called the PCR reads, giving one row per CDR3 protein. The sample lists under 450,000 distinct CDR3 sequences; 10% to 15% were seen once. The source material was PBMCs, sampled from the stem cell graft. The receptors were sampled from a human donor who donated a stem cell graft to a child with Fanconi anemia.

The sample holds many counts of this clonotype. The chain combines TRBV11-2 with TRBJ2-3; D may be TRBD1 (5 bases). The V and J ends lost 3 bases and 2 bases respectively, with 12 bases between them. Per the germline V gene, CDR1 is SGHAT and CDR2 is FQNNGV. The CDR3 extends over 15 amino acids. Written as DNA, the CDR3 is TGTGCCAGCAGCTTTTCAGGGAAACTCACAGATACGCAGTATTTT. Amino acids: CASSFSGKLTDTQYF.

This clonotype was found a few times. V usage is TRBV19 and J usage is TRBJ1-1; no reliable D call. Germline CDR1 LNHDA, CDR2 SQIVND (reference sequence). The CDR3 sequence is 16 residues long. The V gene lost 6 bases and the J gene lost 0 bases, with 17 bases spanning the gap. The DNA for the CDR3 is TGTGCCAGTAGCCCTCCCAAGGTTCCCTTGAACACTGAAGCTTTCTTT. It specifies CASSPPKVPLNTEAFF.